The rows below give T cell receptor beta chains drawn from one sample of a study of cytomegalovirus exposure and HLA in healthy donors. Measured with immunoSEQ multiplex PCR; TCRdb has only the in-frame clones, and not every one. Among around 150,000 clones listed, 84% were seen once. Sequencing input: PBMCs. These receptors all stem from a man aged 18 to 30 in good health and CMV-seronegative. Both conserved end residues are part of each CDR3. Each record gives: D gene, V gene, clone size, J gene, CDR3 protein, CDR3 DNA. D genes are given only for firm matches. Rows may omit the clone size; those that give it use once, few, many or a size class.

TRBD2	TRBV7-6	-	TRBJ2-2	CASSPKTFGRHRGAVF	TGTGCCAGCAGCCCGAAAACGTTCGGGAGGCACCGGGGAGCTGTTTTT
TRBD1	TRBV6-1	-	TRBJ2-1	CASSGQGYWYNEQFF	TGTGCCAGCAGTGGACAGGGATATTGGTACAATGAGCAGTTCTTC
TRBD2	TRBV4-1	-	TRBJ2-7	CASSRRWLAGPRPHPYEQYF	TGCGCCAGCAGCCGCCGTTGGCTAGCGGGACCCAGACCTCACCCGTACGAGCAGTACTTC
-	TRBV18	-	TRBJ2-3	CASSRRQGTDTQYF	TGTGCCAGCTCACGCCGGCAGGGAACAGATACGCAGTATTTT
TRBD1	TRBV5-1	-	TRBJ2-7	CASSAGQGNDEQYF	TGCGCCAGCAGCGCGGGACAGGGGAACGACGAGCAGTACTTC
-	TRBV11-2	-	TRBJ2-5	CASSMPRREETQYF	TGTGCCAGCAGCATGCCACGGAGGGAAGAGACCCAGTACTTC
TRBD2	TRBV7-9	-	TRBJ2-3	CASSFGTRRTDTQYF	TGTGCCAGCAGCTTCGGGACTAGACGCACAGATACGCAGTATTTT
-	TRBV5-1	once	TRBJ2-3	CASSPTIAASTDTQYF	TGCGCCAGCAGCCCCACGATAGCGGCAAGCACAGATACGCAGTATTTT
-	TRBV7-2	-	TRBJ2-3	CASSITTDTQYF	TGTGCCAGCAGCATCACTACAGATACGCAGTATTTT
TRBD1	TRBV27	-	TRBJ1-2	CASSPRDRGFYGYTF	TGTGCCAGCAGTCCCCGGGACAGGGGATTCTATGGCTACACCTTC
TRBD1	TRBV10-1	-	TRBJ2-7	CASSYRGEQYF	TGCGCCAGCAGTTACAGGGGCGAGCAGTACTTC
-	TRBV5-1	-	TRBJ2-6	CASSPTSGANVLTF	TGCGCCAGCAGCCCCACATCTGGGGCCAACGTCCTGACTTTC
TRBD1	TRBV11-3	-	TRBJ1-5	CASSKPGQGVFDQPQHF	TGTGCCAGCAGCAAACCGGGACAGGGGGTCTTTGATCAGCCCCAGCATTTT
-	TRBV10-3	-	TRBJ1-1	CAISSRGDTEAFF	TGTGCCATCAGTAGCCGGGGGGACACTGAAGCTTTCTTT
TRBD2	TRBV11-2	-	TRBJ2-3	CASSLVGGRGDTQYF	TGTGCCAGCAGCCTCGTCGGCGGGAGGGGGGATACGCAGTATTTT
TRBD2	TRBV28	-	TRBJ2-4	CASRITGLAGGGTKNIQYF	TGTGCCAGCAGGATTACGGGACTAGCGGGAGGGGGCACCAAAAACATTCAGTACTTC
-	TRBV6-5	-	TRBJ1-5	CASGRGGKSQPQHF	TGTGCCAGCGGCCGGGGGGGAAAGAGTCAGCCCCAGCATTTT
-	TRBV28	-	TRBJ2-2	CASSLVSRGTGELFF	TGTGCCAGCAGTTTGGTCTCTCGAGGGACCGGGGAGCTGTTTTTT
TRBD2	TRBV7-2	-	TRBJ2-2	CASTPAGGLNTGELFF	TGTGCCAGCACCCCAGCGGGAGGGTTGAACACCGGGGAGCTGTTTTTT
-	TRBV9	-	TRBJ2-5	CASSRGSQETQYF	TGTGCCAGCAGCCGTGGGAGCCAAGAGACCCAGTACTTC
-	TRBV7-9	few	TRBJ1-6	CSSSLGRGGNSPLHF	TGTTCCAGCAGCTTAGGCCGGGGGGGAAATTCACCCCTCCACTTT
TRBD2	TRBV29-1	-	TRBJ2-5	CSVAWTSRQETQYF	TGCAGCGTTGCCTGGACTAGCAGACAAGAGACCCAGTACTTC
-	TRBV7-3	-	TRBJ1-2	CASSPGKGYGYTF	TGTGCCAGCAGCCCAGGGAAGGGCTATGGCTACACCTTC
-	TRBV7-9	-	TRBJ2-1	CSSSLQNNEQFF	TGTTCCAGCAGCCTACAGAACAATGAGCAGTTCTTC
TRBD1	TRBV5-1	-	TRBJ1-2	CASSLAGGDYGYTF	TGCGCCAGCAGCTTGGCAGGGGGCGACTATGGCTACACCTTC
-	TRBV18	-	TRBJ2-7	CASSPPGGSYEQYF	TGTGCCAGCTCACCACCGGGGGGCTCCTACGAGCAGTACTTC
TRBD1	TRBV7-2	-	TRBJ2-7	CASSPGQGPYEQYF	TGTGCCAGCAGCCCGGGACAGGGGCCCTACGAGCAGTACTTC
TRBD1	TRBV19	-	TRBJ1-6	CASSDRGHNSPLHF	TGTGCCAGTAGCGACAGGGGGCATAATTCACCCCTCCACTTT
TRBD1	TRBV10-3	-	TRBJ1-5	CAISAQGEDQPQHF	TGTGCCATCAGTGCCCAGGGGGAGGATCAGCCCCAGCATTTT
-	TRBV5-8	few	TRBJ1-4	CASRGADGGRGLEKLFF	TGTGCCAGCAGGGGCGCCGACGGAGGTCGAGGTTTAGAAAAACTGTTTTTT
-	TRBV2	-	TRBJ1-4	CASSVRGASNEKLFF	TGTGCCAGCAGTGTCCGGGGGGCATCTAATGAAAAACTGTTTTTT
TRBD1	TRBV5-1	-	TRBJ2-2	CASSLGAGVGGTRNTGELFF	TGCGCCAGCAGCTTGGGGGCTGGTGTAGGGGGCACCAGAAACACCGGGGAGCTGTTTTTT